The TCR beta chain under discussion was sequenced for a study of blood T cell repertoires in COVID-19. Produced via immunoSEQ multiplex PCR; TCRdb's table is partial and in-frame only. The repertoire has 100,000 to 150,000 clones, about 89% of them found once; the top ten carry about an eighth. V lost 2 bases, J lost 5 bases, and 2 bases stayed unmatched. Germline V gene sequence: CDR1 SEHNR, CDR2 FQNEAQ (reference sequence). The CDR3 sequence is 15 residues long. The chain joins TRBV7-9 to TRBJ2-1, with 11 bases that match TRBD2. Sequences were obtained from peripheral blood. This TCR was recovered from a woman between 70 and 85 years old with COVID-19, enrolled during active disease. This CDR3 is CASSLRLAGNNEQFF. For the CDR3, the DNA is TGTGCCAGCAGCTTACGACTAGCGGGAAACAATGAGCAGTTCTTC.